This TCR beta chain was retrieved from a study of blood T cell repertoires in COVID-19. Study details: The samples span acute and convalescent COVID-19 from the United States, Italy and Spain. Sources were T cells, B-cell-depleted T cells, or PBMCs; the material itself was cDNA or gDNA.

Trimming cost V 3 bases and J 5 bases, with 7 bases left between them. This CDR3 is built from 12 residues. Germline CDR1 LNHDA, CDR2 SQIVND (reference sequence). Original processing notes: Amplifying reference gene primers gave estimates of nucleated cell counts. Only in-frame clones appear in the TCRdb table, and some are missing; sequencing was by immunoSEQ multiplex PCR. From that table come the V and J calls and clone size; the DNA was used to work out D and trimming. The sample lists hundreds of thousands of clones, 83% occurring once. The TCR originated in a woman aged 40 to 50 with active or convalescent COVID-19. Specimen: peripheral blood. The chain employs TRBV19 and TRBJ1-2; the D is unclear. CDR3 sequence: CASSIWPYGYTF. The CDR3 bases are TGTGCCAGTAGTATTTGGCCTTATGGCTACACCTTC.